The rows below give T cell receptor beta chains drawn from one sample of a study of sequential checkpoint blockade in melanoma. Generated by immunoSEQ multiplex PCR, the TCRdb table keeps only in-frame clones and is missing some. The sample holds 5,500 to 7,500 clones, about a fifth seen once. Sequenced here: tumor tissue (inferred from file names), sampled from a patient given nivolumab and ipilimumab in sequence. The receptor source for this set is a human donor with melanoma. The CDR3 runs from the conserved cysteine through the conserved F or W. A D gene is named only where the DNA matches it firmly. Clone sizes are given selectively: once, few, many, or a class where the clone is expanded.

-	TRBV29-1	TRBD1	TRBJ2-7	TGCAGCGCCAGGTCCGGGACAGGGGGGCAGTACTTC	CSARSGTGGQYF
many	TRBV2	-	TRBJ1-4	TGTGCCAGCACAGACGACAGTTTTATATACGAAAATGAAAAACTGTTTTTT	CASTDDSFIYENEKLFF
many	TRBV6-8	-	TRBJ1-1	TGTGCCAGCAGTGCCCCCGGGGACGGGGACACTGAAGCTTTCTTT	CASSAPGDGDTEAFF
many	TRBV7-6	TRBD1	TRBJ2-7	TGTGCCAGCAGCTTAGGAGGGACAGGGGGCTACGAGCAGTACTTC	CASSLGGTGGYEQYF
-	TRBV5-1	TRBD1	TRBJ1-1	TGCGCCAGCAGTTTGACAGGGGAGGACACTGAAGCTTTCTTT	CASSLTGEDTEAFF
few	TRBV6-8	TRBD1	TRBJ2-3	TGTGCCAGCAACCGAGGACAGGGCACAGATACGCAGTATTTT	CASNRGQGTDTQYF
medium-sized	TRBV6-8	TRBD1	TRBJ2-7	TGTGCCAGCAGTTACACATACCTCGGACAGGGCCCCTACGAGCAGTACTTC	CASSYTYLGQGPYEQYF
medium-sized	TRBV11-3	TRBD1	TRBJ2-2	TGTGCCAGCAGCAAGCAGGGGGCCGGCAACACCGGGGAGCTGTTTTTT	CASSKQGAGNTGELFF
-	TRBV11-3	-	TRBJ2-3	TGTGCCAGCAGCTTCGACGGAGATAGCACAGATACGCAGTATTTT	CASSFDGDSTDTQYF
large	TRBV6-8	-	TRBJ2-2	TGTGCCAGCAGTTACACTCGGGACACCGGGGAGCTGTTTTTT	CASSYTRDTGELFF
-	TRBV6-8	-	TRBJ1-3	TGTGCCAGCAGTTACTCCCCAGCCATAAACTCTGGAAACACCATATATTTT	CASSYSPAINSGNTIYF
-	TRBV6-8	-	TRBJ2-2	TGTGCCAGCAGTTACGTTGAGGGGGAGCTGTTTTTT	CASSYVEGELFF
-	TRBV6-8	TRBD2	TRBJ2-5	TGTGCCAGCAGTCGACTAGCGGGGTTCGCGGAGACCCAGTACTTC	CASSRLAGFAETQYF
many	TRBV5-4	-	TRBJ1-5	TGTGCCAGCAGGAAATATAGCAATCAGCCCCAGCATTTT	CASRKYSNQPQHF
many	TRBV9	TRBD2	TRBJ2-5	TGTGCCAGCAGCGAGACTAGCGGGGGGGCTGGAGAGACCCAGTACTTC	CASSETSGGAGETQYF
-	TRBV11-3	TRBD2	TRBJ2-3	TGTGCCAGCAGCTTGGATAGCGGGCTGGATACGCAGTATTTT	CASSLDSGLDTQYF
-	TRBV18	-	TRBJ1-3	TGTGCCACCGCAAGCGGAAGCTCTGGAAACACCATATATTTT	CATASGSSGNTIYF
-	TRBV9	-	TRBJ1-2	TGTGCCAGCAGCGAAATACAATATGGCTACACCTTC	CASSEIQYGYTF
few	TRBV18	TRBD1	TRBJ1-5	TGTGCCAGCTCACCACGTGGGCAGGGGGATTTCCAGCCCCAGCATTTT	CASSPRGQGDFQPQHF
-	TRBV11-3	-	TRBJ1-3	TGTGCCAGCAGCTTACAGGGGCAGAGAAACACCATATATTTT	CASSLQGQRNTIYF
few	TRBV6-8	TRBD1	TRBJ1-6	TGTGCCAGCAGACTCACAGGGGACTATAATTCACCCCTCCACTTT	CASRLTGDYNSPLHF
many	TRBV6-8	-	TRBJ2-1	TGTGCCAGCAGTTACCAGGGGCCGGAGGATGAGCAGTTCTTC	CASSYQGPEDEQFF
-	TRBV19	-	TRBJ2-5	TGTGCCAGTAGAACTACCTCGCTCCATCAAGAGACCCAGTACTTC	CASRTTSLHQETQYF
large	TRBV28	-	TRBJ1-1	TGTGCCAGCAGCCCAAGGATGAACACTGAAGCTTTCTTT	CASSPRMNTEAFF
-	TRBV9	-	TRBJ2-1	TGTGCCAGCAGCGCCCGCCATCCCCGGGGTGAGCAGTTCTTC	CASSARHPRGEQFF
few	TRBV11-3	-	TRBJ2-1	TGTGCCAGCAGCTTAGTACCCGGACAGAACAATGAGCAGTTCTTC	CASSLVPGQNNEQFF
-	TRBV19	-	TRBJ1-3	TGTGCCAGTAGTGTAGATCCTCCGTATCACCCTTTCTCTGGAAACACCATATATTTT	CASSVDPPYHPFSGNTIYF
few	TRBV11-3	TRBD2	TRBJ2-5	TGTGCCAGCAGGGGGAGCGGGGGACCGGAGACCCAGTACTTC	CASRGSGGPETQYF
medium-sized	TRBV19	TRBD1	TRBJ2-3	TGTGCCAGTAGTAAATGGGGTACGATCAGGGGGCAGACAGATACGCAGTATTTT	CASSKWGTIRGQTDTQYF
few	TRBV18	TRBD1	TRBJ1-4	TGTGCCAGCTCACTGACAGGGGGAGGTGAAAAACTGTTTTTT	CASSLTGGGEKLFF